This T cell receptor beta chain was sequenced for a study of T-cell reconstitution after alpha-beta-depleted transplantation in children (dated by TCRdb to the mid-2010s). Study-level background: The study quantitatively tracked T-cell immune reconstitution after TCRalphabeta/CD19-depleted allogeneic hematopoietic cell transplantation in children using TCR repertoire profiling.

The table lists this clonotype with many counts. Its antigen remains unidentified. The record has no base qualities; no much larger clone is one base away. The CDR3 holds 16 amino acids from the cysteine to the phenylalanine. Here the CDR3 DNA is all that survives: 48 bases in frame from base 1. CDR1 is given as DFQATT and CDR2 as SNEGSKA, both from the germline V gene (reference sequence). The germline ends are 18 bases apart after V is trimmed by 6 bases and J by 0 bases. The library was obtained by PCR. Instrument used: Illumina HiSeq 2500. To normalize quantification of the TCRbeta repertoire, the TCR libraries were built with molecular barcoding that relied on unique molecular identifiers. TCRdb cleaned the public reads at Q25 with fastp, built clones with MiXCR and kept in-frame beta chains. Each record represents a unique CDR3 protein, reported with the most common genes and DNA among its rows. For this sample there are approximately 420,000 distinct CDR3 sequences; approximately 11% appear just once. The biggest ten clones account for about 5% of the sample.

The chain was built from TRBV20-1 and TRBJ2-1, with the D segment identity uncertain. The clonotype comes from a human donor who donated a stem cell graft to a child with acute myeloid leukemia. Sequencing was performed on PBMCs from the stem cell graft donor, taken from the stem cell graft. The CDR3 protein is CSAVPPYASSYNEQFF. In nucleotides, the sequence is TGCAGTGCCGTTCCGCCTTACGCCAGCTCCTACAATGAGCAGTTCTTC.